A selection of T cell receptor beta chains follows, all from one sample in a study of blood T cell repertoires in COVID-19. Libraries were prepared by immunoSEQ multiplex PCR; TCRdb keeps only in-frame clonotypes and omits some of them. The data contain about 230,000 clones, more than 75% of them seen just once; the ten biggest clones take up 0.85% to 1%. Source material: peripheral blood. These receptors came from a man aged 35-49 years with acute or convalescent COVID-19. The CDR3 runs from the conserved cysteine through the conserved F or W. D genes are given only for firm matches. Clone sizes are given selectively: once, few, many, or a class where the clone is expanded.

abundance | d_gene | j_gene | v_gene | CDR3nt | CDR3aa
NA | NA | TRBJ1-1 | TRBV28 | TGTGCCAGCAGGACTCGATCGGGGGGGGAAGCTTTCTTT | CASRTRSGGEAFF
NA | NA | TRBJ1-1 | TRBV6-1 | TGTGCCAGCAGTGAACGGGAGAATAGGGGGAACACTGAAGCTTTCTTT | CASSERENRGNTEAFF
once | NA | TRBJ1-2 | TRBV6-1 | TGTGCCAGCAGTGAGAGGGGGTTAAATGGCTACACCTTC | CASSERGLNGYTF
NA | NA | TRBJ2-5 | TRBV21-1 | TGTGCCAGCAGCCTCGTCAGCGGGGGGGCTCACCAAGAGACCCAGTACTTC | CASSLVSGGAHQETQYF
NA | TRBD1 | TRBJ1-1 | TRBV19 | TGTGCCAGTTTCCAAGGGGGCCGAAACACTGAAGCTTTCTTT | CASFQGGRNTEAFF
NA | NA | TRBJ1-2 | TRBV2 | TGTGCCAGCAGAGGGAGTGACTATGGCTACACCTTC | CASRGSDYGYTF
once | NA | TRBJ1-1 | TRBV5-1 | TGCGCCAGCAGCGCCCCCTACAACACTGAAGCTTTCTTT | CASSAPYNTEAFF
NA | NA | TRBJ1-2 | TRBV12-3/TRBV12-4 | TGTGCCAGCAGGGGGGGGGCCTATGGCTACACCTTC | CASRGGAYGYTF
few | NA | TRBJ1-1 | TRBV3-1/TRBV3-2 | TGTGCCAGCAGCCTATACACAGATCACCGTCCTGAAGCTTTCTTT | CASSLYTDHRPEAFF
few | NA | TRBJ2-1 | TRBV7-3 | TGTGCCAGCAGCGGTAGCCCTAGCTCCTACAATGAGCAGTTCTTC | CASSGSPSSYNEQFF
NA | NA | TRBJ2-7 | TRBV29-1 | TGCAGCGTTGAGAATGGACAGGAGCAGTACTTC | CSVENGQEQYF
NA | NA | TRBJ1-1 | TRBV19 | TGTGCCAGTACCTTGGTCGGCGGAAACACTGAAGCTTTCTTT | CASTLVGGNTEAFF
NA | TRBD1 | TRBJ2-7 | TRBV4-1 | TGCGCCAGCAGCCAAGGGGACAGGGGGGGCTACGAGCAGTACTTC | CASSQGDRGGYEQYF
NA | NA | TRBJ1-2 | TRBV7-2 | TGTGCCAGCAGCCCCCGCGGCCGAGCCGCCACCTTC | CASSPRGRAATF
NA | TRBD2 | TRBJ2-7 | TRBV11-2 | TGTGCCAGCAGCTTAGGAGAGCGGGGGGAATACGAGCAGTACTTC | CASSLGERGEYEQYF
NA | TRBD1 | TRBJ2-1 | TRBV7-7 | TGTGCTAGCAGCTCCGACAGGGGGGGTGAGCAGTTCTTC | CASSSDRGGEQFF
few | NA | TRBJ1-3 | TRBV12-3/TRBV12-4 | TGTGCCAGCAGTCCCCGGGACACCATATATTTT | CASSPRDTIYF
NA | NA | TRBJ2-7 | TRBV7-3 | TGTGCCAGCAGCTTAACTGGACAAGTCTACGAGCAGTACTTC | CASSLTGQVYEQYF
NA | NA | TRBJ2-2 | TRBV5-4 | TGTGCCAGCACCCAGGGTACCGGGGAGCTGTTTTTT | CASTQGTGELFF
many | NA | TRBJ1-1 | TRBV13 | TGTGCCAGCCAAAGACTCATGAACACTGAAGCTTTCTTT | CASQRLMNTEAFF
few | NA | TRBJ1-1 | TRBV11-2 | TGTGCCAGCAGCTCTCAGGGTCTGGGTGAAGCTTTCTTT | CASSSQGLGEAFF
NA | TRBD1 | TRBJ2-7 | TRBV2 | TGTGCCAGCAGTCGGGACAGAGCCTACGAGCAGTACTTC | CASSRDRAYEQYF
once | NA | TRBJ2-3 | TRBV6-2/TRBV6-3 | TGTGCCAGCAGTCCCCAACGGGACACCCACATCACAGATACGCAGTATTTT | CASSPQRDTHITDTQYF
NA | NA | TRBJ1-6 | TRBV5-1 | TGCGCCAGCAGCTTGGCGGCAGGCAATTCACCCCTCCACTTT | CASSLAAGNSPLHF
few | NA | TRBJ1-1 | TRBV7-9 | TGTGCCAGCAGCTTAGGTGGAGGGAAAACTGACACTGAAGCTTTCTTT | CASSLGGGKTDTEAFF
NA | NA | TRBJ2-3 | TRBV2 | TGTGCCAGCAGAAGGGAGGCCACAGATACGCAGTATTTT | CASRREATDTQYF
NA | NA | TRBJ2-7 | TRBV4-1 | TGCGCCAGCAGCCAAGGACAGGTGGCCTACGAGCAGTACTTC | CASSQGQVAYEQYF
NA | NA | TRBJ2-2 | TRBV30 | TGTGCCTGGAGTGGGGGAGTCGGCGGCGGGGAGCTGTTTTTT | CAWSGGVGGGELFF
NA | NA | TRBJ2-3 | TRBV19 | TGTGCCAGTAGTTTCGGCGGGGTCCGCACAGATACGCAGTATTTT | CASSFGGVRTDTQYF
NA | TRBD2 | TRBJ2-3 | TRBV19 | TGTGCCAGTAGTATACTAGCGGGGGGCTCCACAGATACGCAGTATTTT | CASSILAGGSTDTQYF
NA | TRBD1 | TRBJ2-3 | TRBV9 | TGTGCCAGCAGCGGAGACAGGGTAGGGCCAGATACGCAGTATTTT | CASSGDRVGPDTQYF
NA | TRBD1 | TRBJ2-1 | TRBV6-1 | TGTGCCTCCGGGACAGGGGGCAATGAGCAGTTCTTC | CASGTGGNEQFF
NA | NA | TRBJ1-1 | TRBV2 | TGTGCCAGCTCCATGGGCAGGGCGGTCACTGAAGCTTTCTTT | CASSMGRAVTEAFF
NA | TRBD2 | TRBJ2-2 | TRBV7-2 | TGTGCCAGCAGCTTGAGTAGCGGGGCCGGGGAGCTGTTTTTT | CASSLSSGAGELFF
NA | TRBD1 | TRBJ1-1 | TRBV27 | TGTGCCAGCAGTTTAATACAGGGGCAAGCTTTCTTT | CASSLIQGQAFF
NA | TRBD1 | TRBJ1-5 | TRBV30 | TGTGCCTGGAGTGTACTGGGGCAGGGGGTCAAACCCCAGCATTTT | CAWSVLGQGVKPQHF
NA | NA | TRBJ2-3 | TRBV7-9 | TGTGCCAGCAGCCAGGAGCGGGCCAGCACAGATACGCAGTATTTT | CASSQERASTDTQYF
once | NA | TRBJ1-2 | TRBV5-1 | TGCGCCAGCAGCTTTATACCGCAGGGGAGCTACACCTTC | CASSFIPQGSYTF
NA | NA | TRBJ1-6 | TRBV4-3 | TGCGCCAGCAGCCAAGCCGCCGGTAATAATTCACCCCTCCACTTT | CASSQAAGNNSPLHF
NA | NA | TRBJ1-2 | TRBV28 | TGTGCCATCCTGGCAGGGAGGGACTATGGCTACACCTTC | CAILAGRDYGYTF
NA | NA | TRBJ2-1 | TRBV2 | TGTGCCAGCAGTCGTCAGGGGTTTGGGAATGAGCAGTTCTTC | CASSRQGFGNEQFF
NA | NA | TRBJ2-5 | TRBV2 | TGTGCCTACAGGGTTAACTCACTCCAAGAGACCCAGTACTTC | CAYRVNSLQETQYF
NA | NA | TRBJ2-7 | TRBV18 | TGTGCCAGCTCCCTAAGTACAGCCCAAAACCTTTTTTTC | CASSLSTAQNLFF
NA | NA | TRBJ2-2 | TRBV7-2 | TGTGCCAGCAGCTTAGCGTATGACAGCACCGGGGAGCTGTTTTTT | CASSLAYDSTGELFF
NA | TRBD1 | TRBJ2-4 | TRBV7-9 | TGTGCCAGCAGCTTATCCCGCGACAGGGGCAGACTAGCCAAAAACATTCAGTACTTC | CASSLSRDRGRLAKNIQYF
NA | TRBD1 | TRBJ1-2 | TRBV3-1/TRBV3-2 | TGTGCCAGCAGCTATCTCCCCGGGACAGGGGACTATGGCTACACCTTC | CASSYLPGTGDYGYTF